Below, one T cell receptor beta chain is given with its context. Its target is not known. The assay was immunoSEQ multiplex PCR, and TCRdb's table has in-frame clones only and misses some. Of tens of thousands of clones listed, 93% were seen once; the top ten hold approximately 15%. The sample is drawn from a study of OX40 agonist ivuxolimab in advanced cancers. Overall study: Anti-PD-1, anti-PD-L1 or anti-CTLA-4 therapy given earlier was allowed, and approximately 40% had some.

Findings of the study overall: Certain nonresponders additionally had low normalized T-cell clonal expansion.

This TCR derives from an adult with an advanced solid tumor such as melanoma, head and neck, liver or kidney cancer. The source material was CD4+ or CD8+ T cells sorted from blood, sampled in a trial of the OX40 agonist ivuxolimab.

CDR3 amino acids: CAWSLIGRETQYF. DNA of the CDR3: TGTGCCTGGAGTCTTATAGGGAGGGAGACCCAGTACTTC. The chain is built from TRBV30 and TRBJ2-5; D is possibly TRBD2 (6 bases). Germline V gives CDR1 GTSNPN, CDR2 SVGIG (reference sequence). V gave up 2 bases and J gave up 5 bases, with 12 bases separating them. This CDR3 has 13 residues. Supplemented by reference TRBV30 and TRBJ2-5, the full variable domain reads SQTIHQWPATLVQPVGSPLSLECTVEGTSNPNLYWYRQAAGRGLQLLFYSVGIGQISSEVPQNLSASRPQDRQFILSSKKLLLSDSGFYLCAWSLIGRETQYFGPGTRLLVL.